One and the same sample provided the 14 T cell receptor beta chains below, sequenced in a study of T-cell reconstitution after alpha-beta-depleted transplantation in children. Unique molecular identifiers tagged the TCRbeta library. TCRdb called the PCR reads again in MiXCR, with one record for every CDR3 protein. The table has approximately 350,000 distinct CDR3 sequences, around 15% seen once. The starting material was PBMCs, mostly from graft donor cells, obtained 360 days after TCRalphabeta/CD19-depleted stem cell transplant. The receptors here all came from a male patient aged 2-9 years who had a stem cell transplant for acute lymphoblastic leukemia, so the T cells may come from the graft donor.

The chain links TRBV6-1 to TRBJ1-5, with TRBD1 identical over 9 bases. From germline, CDR1 is MNHNS and CDR2 SASEGT. CDR3 length: 14 residues. Germline trimming cut 8 bases from V and 6 bases from J; bases unmatched to any gene: 8. CDR3 bases: TGTGCCAGCTCCCCTACAGGGGGCGGTCAGCCCCAGCATTTT. Its translation: CASSPTGGGQPQHF.

The chain is built from TRBV9 and TRBJ2-1, with 10 bases identical to TRBD2. Germline assignment: CDR1 SGDLS and CDR2 YYNGEE. The ends lost 0 bases at V and 0 bases at J; junction bases unmatched: 9. The CDR3 extends over 19 amino acids. For the CDR3, the DNA is TGTGCCAGCAGCGTAGCAATCGGACTAGCGGTGAGCTCCTACAATGAGCAGTTCTTC. Encoded protein: CASSVAIGLAVSSYNEQFF.

This clonotype occurred once. V usage is TRBV9 and J usage is TRBJ2-2; 10 nucleotides align to TRBD2. V shed 7 bases and J 0 bases; nucleotides not matched to a gene: 6. This CDR3 spans 16 amino acids. Per the germline V gene, CDR1 is SGDLS and CDR2 is YYNGEE. DNA of the CDR3: TGTGCCAGCGGAGGACTAGCGGCAACGAACACCGGGGAGCTGTTTTTT. It translates to CASGGLAATNTGELFF.

The table lists this clonotype with many counts. The DNA for the CDR3 is TGTGCCAGCAGTCCCGGACCCGTTAACACCGGGGAGCTGTTTTTT. Its translation: CASSPGPVNTGELFF. The V and J genes are TRBV12-3 or TRBV12-4 and TRBJ2-2, with no clear D. This CDR3 region has 15 residues. The V end was cut by 5 bases, the J end by 2 bases, with 12 bases between.

This clonotype has only a few counts. This chain's CDR3 is CASSLNYLPSTDTQYF. As DNA, the CDR3 is TGTGCCAGCAGTTTGAACTACCTACCCAGCACAGATACGCAGTATTTT. The chain recombines TRBV12-3 or TRBV12-4 with TRBJ2-3, with unresolved D. This CDR3 has 16 amino acids. V lost 3 bases and J lost 0, with 13 bases in between.

V gene TRBV7-6 combines with J gene TRBJ1-1; D remains ambiguous. Germline-derived CDR1 and CDR2 are SGHVS and FNYEAQ. The CDR3 consists of 12 residues. With 4 bases removed from V and 5 bases from J, the gap between germline ends came to 8 bases. The DNA for the CDR3 is TGTGCCAGCAGCTCTTTCCTTACTGAAGCTTTCTTT. Its protein product is CASSSFLTEAFF.

A few counts support this clonotype. The V gene is TRBV4-1, the J gene TRBJ1-1; the D gene is possibly TRBD1 (5 bases). CDR3 length: 16 amino acids. Germline CDR1 MGHRA, CDR2 YSYEKL. Trimming left V 3 bases short and J 1 base short, with 15 bases between. The CDR3 coding sequence is TGCGCCAGCAGCCACTTCATTTCCACAGGGAACACTGAAGCTTTCTTT. Its translation is CASSHFISTGNTEAFF.

The CDR3 here is CSAGAGRATYNEQFF. DNA of the CDR3: TGCAGTGCTGGAGCCGGGAGGGCGACCTACAATGAGCAGTTCTTC. V usage is TRBV20-1 and J usage is TRBJ2-1, with 8 bases that match TRBD2. The CDR3 totals 15 residues. The V segment lost 5 bases and the J segment 2 bases; nucleotides outside the gene matches: 8. Germline CDR1 and CDR2: DFQATT and SNEGSKA (reference sequence).

This clonotype was recorded a few times. The chain carries TRBV18 and TRBJ2-7, with TRBD2 as a possible D gene (6 bases). Germline CDR1 reads KGHSH; CDR2 reads LQKENI. V lost 0 bases to trimming and J lost 4 bases, with 19 bases between them. The CDR3 contains 17 residues. The CDR3 region is CASSPPPGSAGRYEQYF. CDR3 bases: TGTGCCAGCTCACCACCTCCGGGATCGGCTGGGAGGTACGAGCAGTACTTC.

J is TRBJ2-3 and V is TRBV12-3 or TRBV12-4, with 7 positions matching TRBD2. V lost 1 base to trimming and J lost 4 bases; unmatched junction nucleotides: 5. CDR3 length: 15 amino acids. The CDR3 DNA is TGTGCCAGCAGTTTAGGCGGGAGCGGATCAGATACGCAGTATTTT. This sequence encodes CASSLGGSGSDTQYF.

The chain uses TRBV24-1 and TRBJ2-7; 8 bases align to TRBD1. The junction had 14 bases not matched to a gene; V was cut back by 8 bases and J by 0 bases. This CDR3 contains 17 residues. The germline CDR1 and CDR2 sequences are KGHDR and SFDVKD. CDR3 sequence: CATTPGTGGSFSYEQYF. DNA for the CDR3: TGTGCCACCACCCCCGGAACAGGGGGAAGTTTCTCCTACGAGCAGTACTTC.

At least ten counts were recorded for this clonotype. The J gene is TRBJ2-3, the V gene TRBV12-3 or TRBV12-4; D possibly uses TRBD1 or TRBD2 (5 bases each). CDR3 length equals 15 residues. Trimming cost V 4 bases and J 0 bases, with 11 bases left between them. In DNA form, the CDR3 reads TGTGCCAGCAGTTCTTGGGGGTCCAGCACAGATACGCAGTATTTT. Amino acids: CASSSWGSSTDTQYF.

V and J are TRBV20-1 and TRBJ2-1, with D perhaps matching TRBD2 (5 bases). The CDR3 spans 13 residues. The V end was cut by 1 base, the J end by 3 bases, with 7 bases between. CDR1 is DFQATT, CDR2 SNEGSKA, per germline (reference sequence). CDR3 loop: CSARGEYYNEQFF. CDR3 DNA: TGCAGTGCTAGAGGGGAGTACTACAATGAGCAGTTCTTC.

Ten or more counts support this clonotype. The chain couples TRBV5-1 to TRBJ1-6; perhaps TRBD1 as D (5 bases). Trimming left V 2 bases short and J 12 bases short, with 15 bases between. The CDR3 sequence is 14 residues long. Germline V lookup: CDR1 SGHRS, CDR2 YFSETQ. Here the CDR3 reads CASSFGLLGRPLHF. CDR3 coding DNA: TGCGCCAGCAGCTTCGGCCTCCTGGGGCGACCCCTCCACTTT.